This TCR beta chain appears in the sequencing data of a study of blood T cells in healthy people across ages. Whole-study findings and limits: Bulk PBMC profiling left naive and antigen-experienced comparisons inconclusive.

Looked up from germline, CDR1 is DFQATT and CDR2 is SNEGSKA (reference sequence). CDR3 length equals 14 residues. V trimming: 5 bases; J trimming: 13 bases; junction bases outside the gene matches: 9. Primed by a sample-barcoded 5' primer and a J-beta primer mix, a second PCR proceeded for roughly 6 to 12 cycles. With 12 random nucleotides, a template-switch adaptor tagged each individual cDNA molecule. TCRdb processed the 5' RACE reads anew with MiXCR; each CDR3 protein has one entry. This sample has 1,300,000 or so distinct CDR3 sequences, with approximately 59% found just once. Remarks on this clonotype: Antigen: not known.

Total RNA, at least 5 micrograms per sample, was extracted from PBMCs. V and J are TRBV20-1 and TRBJ2-4; 15 bases agree with TRBD2. The receptor was derived from a man aged 18-30 years in good health. The sequenced sample consisted of blood. The CDR3 is CSASGLAGGGEQYF. CDR3 DNA sequence: TGCAGTGCTTCGGGACTAGCGGGGGGAGGAGAGCAGTACTTC.